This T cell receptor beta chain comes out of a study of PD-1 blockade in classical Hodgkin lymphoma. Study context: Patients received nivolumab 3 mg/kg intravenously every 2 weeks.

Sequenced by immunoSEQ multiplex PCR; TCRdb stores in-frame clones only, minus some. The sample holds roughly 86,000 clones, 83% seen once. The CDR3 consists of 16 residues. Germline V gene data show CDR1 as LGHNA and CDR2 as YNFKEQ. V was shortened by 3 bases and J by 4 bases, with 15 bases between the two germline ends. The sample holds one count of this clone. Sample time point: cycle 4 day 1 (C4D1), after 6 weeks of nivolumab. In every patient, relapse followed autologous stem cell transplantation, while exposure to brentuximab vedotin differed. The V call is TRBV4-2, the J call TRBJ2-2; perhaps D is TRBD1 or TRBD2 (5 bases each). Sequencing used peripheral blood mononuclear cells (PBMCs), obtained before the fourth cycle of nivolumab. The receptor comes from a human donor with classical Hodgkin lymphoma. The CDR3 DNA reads TGTGCCAGCAGCCAGTCCGGGGCGGCAGGCACCGGGGAGCTGTTTTTT. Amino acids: CASSQSGAAGTGELFF.